This TCR beta chain was sequenced for a study of early T cells in non-severe SARS-CoV-2 infection. Study-wide context: Whole-blood bulk RNA, unsorted, was sequenced, and chains were unpaired. General study results and limits: Matches to VDJdb favored anti-spike CD8 responses and missed private and CD4 specificities.

On this clonotype itself: The target antigen is unknown.

The ends were cut back, 5 bases at V and 3 bases at J, with 14 bases in the middle. Germline V gene data show CDR1 as MDHEN and CDR2 as SYDVKM. The CDR3 length is 15 residues. Tagging with unique molecular identifiers was applied to individual cDNA molecules. TCRdb re-derived calls from the 5' RACE reads in MiXCR, one entry per CDR3 protein. In the table there are 35,000 to 45,000 distinct CDR3 sequences, 12% of which are singletons. Sequencing was done on a sample of whole blood. The rearrangement links TRBV28 to TRBJ1-5; D not resolved. The sequence derives from an adult who was a healthcare worker with PCR-confirmed SARS-CoV-2 infection or an uninfected control (not recorded which). The CDR3 DNA sequence: TGTGCCAGCAGTAGTCCGTCGGGGTACAATCAGCCCCAGCATTTT. Translation: CASSSPSGYNQPQHF.